In this sample, the clone carrying this TCR beta chain turned up once. The assay was immunoSEQ multiplex PCR, and TCRdb's table has in-frame clones only and misses some. The data show roughly 76,000 clones, roughly 82% seen once. The data were taken from a study of OX40 agonist ivuxolimab in advanced cancers. Germline V lookup: CDR1 MNHNY, CDR2 SVGAGI (reference sequence). CDR3 length equals 14 residues. V gave up 0 bases and J gave up 8 bases, with 13 bases separating them. V is TRBV6-6 and J is TRBJ1-2; TRBD1 is a possible D gene (5 bases). The clonotype was recovered from an adult with an advanced solid tumor such as melanoma, head and neck, liver or kidney cancer. Sample: CD4+ or CD8+ T cells sorted from blood, taken in a trial of the OX40 agonist ivuxolimab. Here the CDR3 reads CASSYSGHGAGYTF. The DNA for the CDR3 is TGTGCCAGCAGTTACTCGGGCCATGGGGCGGGCTACACCTTC.